The TCR beta chain described here comes from a study of human T cells and chemical hapten exposure. Single cDNA molecules in the library carried unique molecular identifiers attached during preparation. TCRdb re-derived calls from the reads in MiXCR, one entry per CDR3 protein. The profile shows about 2,600 distinct CDR3 sequences, about 45% of them singletons. The CDR3 is 17 residues long. CDR1 and CDR2 (germline): SGHVS, FNYEAQ. V trimming: 0 bases; J trimming: 1 base; junction bases outside the gene matches: 6. A remark on this clonotype: Its antigen remains unidentified.

The study's findings and limits: TCRs whose frequency exceeded 1 in 1000 remained the same following DPC sensitization.

Specified treatment: therapeutic diphenylcyclopropenone sensitization with weekly scalp DPC. Blood sampling occurred before each patch-test application. Those who donated were patients with alopecia, 18 to 70 years of age, and suitable for DPC. This sequence was found in an adult with alopecia areata. Some clones in this sample may be carry-over from other donors' samples. This table probably holds off-target reads from a library built for another chain. This material consisted of whole blood, taken before DPC sensitization or 2, 6, or about 24 weeks after (not recorded which). The chain uses TRBV7-6 and TRBJ2-1, with TRBD2 matching over 7 bases. This CDR3 is CASSLALLRESYNEQFF. The CDR3 DNA reads TGTGCCAGCAGCTTAGCGCTTTTGCGGGAGTCCTACAATGAGCAGTTCTTC.